The 25 T cell receptor beta chains presented below share a single source sample, sequenced in a study of cytotoxic CD8 clonotypes in ibrutinib-treated CLL. Method: immunoSEQ multiplex PCR; TCRdb's copy keeps in-frame clones and lacks some. The table records some 140,000 clones, 75% to 95% of them present only once. This sample comprised PBMCs, obtained after 12 months of ibrutinib treatment. These receptors all stem from a human donor with chronic lymphocytic leukemia.

J is TRBJ1-4 and V is TRBV5-1; possibly TRBD1 for D (5 bases). V lost 0 bases to trimming and J lost 5 bases, with 29 bases between them. Germline V CDR1 and CDR2: SGHRS, YFSETQ. The CDR3 totals 21 residues. The CDR3 loop is CASSLDQGIGWSPHVNEKLFF. For the CDR3, the DNA is TGCGCCAGCAGCTTGGACCAGGGAATCGGGTGGAGCCCGCACGTAAATGAAAAACTGTTTTTT.

The chain combines TRBV5-1 with TRBJ1-5; D gene uncertain. The CDR3 contains 15 residues. The germline V gene encodes CDR1 SGHRS and CDR2 YFSETQ. V was pared by 0 bases and J by 0 bases, with 7 bases between. CDR3 bases: TGCGCCAGCAGCTTGGGGCCGAGTAGCAATCAGCCCCAGCATTTT. It yields the protein CASSLGPSSNQPQHF.

The rearrangement links TRBV27 to TRBJ1-1; D remains ambiguous. V gave up 2 bases and J gave up 4 bases, with 11 bases separating them. The germline CDR1 and CDR2 sequences are MNHEY and SMNVEV (reference sequence). The CDR3 loop spans 14 amino acids. Written as DNA, the CDR3 is TGTGCCAGCAGTTTAAGGCGGGGTATCACTGAAGCTTTCTTT. It yields the protein CASSLRRGITEAFF.

The rearrangement uses TRBV19 and TRBJ2-5; 9 bases agree with TRBD2. The CDR3 consists of 15 residues. V was clipped by 5 bases and J by 2 bases; unmatched bases: 6. Per the germline V gene, CDR1 is LNHDA and CDR2 is SQIVND (reference sequence). This CDR3 is CASSRTSGFQETQYF. For the CDR3, the DNA is TGTGCCAGTAGTCGTACTAGCGGGTTTCAAGAGACCCAGTACTTC.

Regarding this clone: One end of the junction does not line up with germline, which may come from a read error. The chain recombines TRBV15 with TRBJ2-5, with D unclear. Germline CDR1 reads LNHNV; CDR2 reads YYDKDF (reference sequence). CDR3 length: 13 amino acids. The CDR3 coding sequence is TGTGCCACCAGCCGAGAGTACCAAGAGACCCAGTACTTC. Its protein product is CATSREYQETQYF.

J is TRBJ1-1 and V is TRBV7-9; TRBD1 is a possible D gene (6 bases). The V gene lost 4 bases and the J gene lost 8 bases, with 14 bases spanning the gap. From germline, CDR1 is SEHNR and CDR2 FQNEAQ (reference sequence). There are 13 residues in the CDR3. In nucleotides, the CDR3 is TGTGCCAGCAGCTCCATAAACAGGGCAGAAGCTTTCTTT. This gives the protein CASSSINRAEAFF.

The V and J genes are TRBV5-4 and TRBJ2-1; no reliable D call. Between the trimmed V and J ends, which lost 3 bases and 4 bases, there was a span of 14 bases. CDR1 is SGHNT, CDR2 YYREEE, per germline (reference sequence). The CDR3 extends over 15 amino acids. CDR3 region: CASSSPPPGYNEQFF. DNA of the CDR3: TGTGCCAGCAGCTCTCCCCCCCCTGGGTACAATGAGCAGTTCTTC.

The gene calls are TRBV7-3 and TRBJ2-7; the match to TRBD1 covers 7 bases. The J segment lost 2 bases and the V segment lost 6 bases, leaving 7 bases of the junction unmatched. Germline CDR1 and CDR2: SGHTA and FQGTGA. The CDR3 runs to 14 residues. The CDR3 sequence: CASRTGTEAYEQYF. The CDR3 DNA reads TGTGCCAGCAGGACCGGGACAGAGGCCTACGAGCAGTACTTC.

The gene calls are TRBV10-1 and TRBJ2-7; 7 bases align to TRBD1. The CDR3 has 13 amino acids. Germline V CDR1 and CDR2: WNHNN, SYGVQD (reference sequence). V shed 8 bases, J shed 3 bases, and the junction held 7 bases outside the gene matches. CDR3 in amino acids: CASGRTGYYEQYF. CDR3 nucleotide sequence: TGCGCCAGCGGACGGACAGGATACTACGAGCAGTACTTC.

The V and J genes are TRBV2 and TRBJ1-1; 7 bases align to TRBD1. Unmatched junction bases numbered 5, after V lost 1 base and J lost 3 bases. This CDR3 has 15 amino acids. The germline V gene encodes CDR1 SNHLY and CDR2 FYNNEI. Here the CDR3 reads CASSEDGQAYTEAFF. The CDR3 region has the DNA TGTGCCAGCAGTGAAGATGGACAGGCTTACACTGAAGCTTTCTTT.

J is TRBJ2-2 and V is TRBV2; no clear D. Looked up from germline, CDR1 is SNHLY and CDR2 is FYNNEI. Trimming left V 8 bases short and J 0 bases short, with 10 bases between. The CDR3 is 14 residues long. Written as DNA, the CDR3 is TGTGCCAGCGGCGACTTTACGAACACCGGGGAGCTGTTTTTT. This sequence encodes CASGDFTNTGELFF.

A single count supports this clone. This chain links TRBV28 with TRBJ2-3; 12 nucleotides agree with TRBD2. Trimming cost V 5 bases and J 2 bases; bases outside gene matches: 5. The CDR3 length is 16 residues. Germline V lookup: CDR1 MDHEN, CDR2 SYDVKM. The CDR3 sequence: CASSTASGRATDTQYF. CDR3 sequence (DNA): TGTGCCAGCAGTACAGCTAGCGGGAGGGCCACAGATACGCAGTATTTT.

This clone was recorded once. V usage is TRBV19 and J usage is TRBJ2-7; D is possibly TRBD1 (5 bases). This CDR3 comprises 14 residues. The V and J ends lost 8 bases and 4 bases respectively, with 18 bases between them. Germline V CDR1 and CDR2: LNHDA, SQIVND (reference sequence). CDR3 sequence reads: CASAIGHGPYEQYF. CDR3 DNA sequence: TGTGCCAGTGCGATCGGACATGGACCTTACGAGCAGTACTTC.

This chain links TRBV28 with TRBJ2-7, with D maybe TRBD1 (6 bases). V was clipped by 7 bases and J by 3 bases, with 10 bases between them. The CDR3 consists of 12 residues. The germline gives CDR1 MDHEN, CDR2 SYDVKM. The CDR3: CASTTGYYEQYF. The CDR3 DNA follows: TGTGCCAGCACTACAGGGTACTACGAGCAGTACTTC.

J is TRBJ1-4 and V is TRBV4-2; D remains ambiguous. Per germline, CDR1 LGHNA and CDR2 YNFKEQ. With 0 bases removed from V and 0 bases from J, the gap between germline ends came to 14 bases. This CDR3 has 18 amino acids. CDR3 residues: CASSQDLPEFTTNEKLFF. Here the CDR3 DNA reads TGTGCCAGCAGCCAAGATCTCCCAGAATTTACAACTAATGAAAAACTGTTTTTT.

As regards this clone: In the same sample, other DNA sequences code for this CDR3. The V and J genes are TRBV4-1 and TRBJ2-7; 8 nucleotides agree with TRBD1. With 0 bases clipped from V and 3 bases from J, the junction kept 4 bases outside the gene matches. The CDR3 consists of 15 residues. CDR1 is MGHRA, CDR2 YSYEKL, per germline. CDR3 region: CASSQDSGQGYEQYF. CDR3 bases: TGCGCCAGCAGCCAAGATTCTGGACAGGGCTACGAGCAGTACTTC.

This clone has a single count. The V and J genes are TRBV10-3 and TRBJ2-7, with 8 bases identical to TRBD1. CDR1 is ENHRY, CDR2 SYGVKD, per germline. This CDR3 spans 14 amino acids. Losses at the gene ends were 1 base for V and 3 bases for J; bases not matched to a gene: 2. The CDR3 coding sequence is TGTGCCATCAGTGAGTACAGGGGGGACTACGAGCAGTACTTC. This sequence encodes CAISEYRGDYEQYF.

The V call is TRBV5-4, the J call TRBJ2-7; maybe TRBD2 (6 bases). The germline V gene encodes CDR1 SGHNT and CDR2 YYREEE (reference sequence). The CDR3 is 11 amino acids. V was trimmed by 2 bases and J by 7 bases, leaving 7 bases between them. The CDR3 reads CASSFGGEQYF. The CDR3 DNA is TGTGCCAGCAGCTTTGGGGGGGAGCAGTACTTC.

V and J are TRBV6-6 and TRBJ2-5; 8 bases fit TRBD1. Germline V lookup: CDR1 MNHNY, CDR2 SVGAGI (reference sequence). CDR3 length: 15 residues. Trimming cost V 4 bases and J 1 base; bases outside gene matches: 5. CDR3 sequence: CASSFGQGLQETQYF. The CDR3 coding sequence is TGTGCCAGCAGTTTCGGACAGGGCCTCCAAGAGACCCAGTACTTC.

The rearrangement uses TRBV6-5 and TRBJ2-5; D may be TRBD1 (5 bases). Germline CDR1 reads MNHEY; CDR2 reads SVGAGI. The length of the CDR3 is 14 residues. The V end lost 2 bases, the J end lost 7 bases, and 14 bases lay between the germline ends. The chain's CDR3 is CASSYGQGWVTQYF. CDR3 in DNA: TGTGCCAGCAGTTACGGTCAGGGCTGGGTGACCCAGTACTTC.

This chain links TRBV6-5 with TRBJ2-7, with 9 bases that match TRBD1. The J segment lost 4 bases and the V segment lost 2 bases, leaving 6 bases of the junction unmatched. This CDR3 region has 15 residues. Germline CDR1 and CDR2: MNHEY and SVGAGI. Written as DNA, the CDR3 is TGTGCCAGCAGTTACAGTGGACAGGGGACTTACGAGCAGTACTTC. As protein: CASSYSGQGTYEQYF.

The chain recombines TRBV7-3 with TRBJ2-7, with D possibly matching TRBD1 (6 bases). Germline V gene data show CDR1 as SGHTA and CDR2 as FQGTGA. The CDR3 loop spans 13 amino acids. The V gene lost 5 bases and the J gene lost 5 bases, with 13 bases spanning the gap. The DNA of the CDR3 is TGTGCCAGCAGCACAGACAGGAGCCACGAGCAGTACTTC. Protein sequence: CASSTDRSHEQYF. Full variable domain (rest looked up from reference TRBV7-3 and TRBJ2-7): GAGVSQTPSNKVTEKGKYVELRCDPISGHTALYWYRQSLGQGPEFLIYFQGTGAADDSGLPNDRFFAVRPEGSVSTLKIQRTERGDSAVYLCASSTDRSHEQYFGPGTRLTVT.

V usage is TRBV13 and J usage is TRBJ2-2; D possibly uses TRBD1 or TRBD2 (5 bases each). Deletions cut 6 bases from V and 2 bases from J, with 16 bases between. This CDR3 comprises 16 residues. Looked up from germline, CDR1 is PRHDT and CDR2 is FYEKMQ (reference sequence). CDR3 sequence reads: CASRTPGLRNTGELFF. Here the CDR3 DNA reads TGTGCCAGCAGAACCCCGGGGCTGAGAAACACCGGGGAGCTGTTTTTT.

J is TRBJ2-7 and V is TRBV21-1; TRBD1 is the table's D call, not checked against the DNA. TRBV21-1 represents a pseudogene. The CDR3 contains 16 residues. Here the CDR3 DNA reads TGTGCCAGCAGCGAAGCGGGCACAGGGGGGTCCTACGAGCAGTACTTC. It yields the protein CASSEAGTGGSYEQYF.

The V call is TRBV11-2, the J call TRBJ2-7; possible D gene TRBD2, 6 bases. V was clipped by 6 bases and J by 2 bases, with 20 bases between them. Germline-derived CDR1 and CDR2 are SGHAT and FQNNGV. The length of the CDR3 is 16 residues. The CDR3 is CASSPRDLVKPYEQYF. CDR3 DNA sequence: TGTGCCAGCAGTCCCCGGGACTTAGTCAAACCCTACGAGCAGTACTTC.